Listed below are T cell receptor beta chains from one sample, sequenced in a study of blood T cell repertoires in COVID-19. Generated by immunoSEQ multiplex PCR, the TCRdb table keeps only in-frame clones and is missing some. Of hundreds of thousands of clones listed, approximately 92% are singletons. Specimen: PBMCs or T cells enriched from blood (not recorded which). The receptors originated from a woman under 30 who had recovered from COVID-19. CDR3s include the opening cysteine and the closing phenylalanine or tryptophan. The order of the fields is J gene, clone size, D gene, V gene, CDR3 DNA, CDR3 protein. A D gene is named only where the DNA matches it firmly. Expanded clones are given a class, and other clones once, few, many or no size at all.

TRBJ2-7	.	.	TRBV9	TGTGCCAGCAGCCCTACCCCCGGGTCAGAATACGAGCAGTACTTC	CASSPTPGSEYEQYF
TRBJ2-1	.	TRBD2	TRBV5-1	TGCGCCAGCAGCCGGGTGGCTAGCGGGGCCAAGTACAATGAGCAGTTCTTC	CASSRVASGAKYNEQFF
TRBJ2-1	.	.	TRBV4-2	TGTGCCAGCAGCCCCACGGGACAACTATACAATGAGCAGTTCTTC	CASSPTGQLYNEQFF
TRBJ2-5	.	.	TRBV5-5	TGTGCCAGCAGCTTGGCCCCGCTTGGGCAGTATCAAGAGACCCAGTACTTC	CASSLAPLGQYQETQYF
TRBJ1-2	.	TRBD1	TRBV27	TGTGCCAGCCGGCTCACAGGGGACTATGGCTACACCTTC	CASRLTGDYGYTF
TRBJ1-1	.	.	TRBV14	TGTGCCAGCAGCCAAGAACAGTGGGTCGGGGGGCCGAACACTGAAGCTTTCTTT	CASSQEQWVGGPNTEAFF
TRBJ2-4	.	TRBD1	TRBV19	TGTGCCAGTAGCCGAGACAGGGAGAACATTCAGTACTTC	CASSRDRENIQYF
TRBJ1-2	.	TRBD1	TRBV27	TGTGCCAGCAGTGAGGGGACAGGCTATGGCTACACCTTC	CASSEGTGYGYTF
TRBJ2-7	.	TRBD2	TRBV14	TGTGCCAGCTCCCGGGGGGGCCGGGAGCAGTACTTC	CASSRGGREQYF
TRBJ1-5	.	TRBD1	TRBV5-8	TGTGCCAGCAGCTCCTACGATGGGACAGGGTATTCCAATCAGCCCCAGCATTTT	CASSSYDGTGYSNQPQHF
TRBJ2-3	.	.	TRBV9	TGTGCCAGCAGCGTAGCTAGATTCGGAGATACGCAGTATTTT	CASSVARFGDTQYF
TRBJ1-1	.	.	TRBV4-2	TGTGCCAGCAGCCAAGTTAGGACAGTGAGCCCTGAAGCTTTCTTT	CASSQVRTVSPEAFF
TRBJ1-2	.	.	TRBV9	TGTGCCAGCAGCGTAGCCGTGACTGGAGCGGATAACTATGGCTACACCTTC	CASSVAVTGADNYGYTF
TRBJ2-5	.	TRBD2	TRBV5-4	TGTGCCAGCAGCGCGGGGGTCCGCCGAACTAACCAAGAGACCCAGTACTTC	CASSAGVRRTNQETQYF
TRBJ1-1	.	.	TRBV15	TGTGCCACCAGCAGAGATCTTCGGGGGTTGGCTTTCTTT	CATSRDLRGLAFF
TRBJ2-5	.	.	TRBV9	TGTGCCAGCAGCGTAGTAGAGGGGGTAGGTGAGACCCAGTACTTC	CASSVVEGVGETQYF
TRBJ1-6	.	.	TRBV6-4	TGTGCCAGCAGTGACGGGAGGGAGAGTTCACCCCTCCACTTT	CASSDGRESSPLHF
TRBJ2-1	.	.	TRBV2	TGTGCCAGCAGTGAATCCCGGGGGGCCGGCTACAATGAGCAGTTCTTC	CASSESRGAGYNEQFF
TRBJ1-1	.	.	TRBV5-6	TGTGCCAGCAGCTTCTCACAGGGTACTGAAGCTTTCTTT	CASSFSQGTEAFF
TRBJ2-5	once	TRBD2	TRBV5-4	TGTGCCAGCAGCTCCGGACTAGCAATACAAGAGACCCAGTACTTC	CASSSGLAIQETQYF
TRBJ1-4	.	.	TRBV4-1	TGCGCCAGCAGCTTATGGCAGGGCGGTGAAAAACTGTTTTTT	CASSLWQGGEKLFF
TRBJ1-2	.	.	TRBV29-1	TGCAGCACGAGGACGGACGCCTCTAGCGGCTACACCTTC	CSTRTDASSGYTF
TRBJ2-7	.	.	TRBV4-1	TGCGCCAGCAGCCAAGAAGGCTGGCGAGGCTCCTACGAGCAGTACTTC	CASSQEGWRGSYEQYF
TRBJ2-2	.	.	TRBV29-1	TGCAGCGTTGAAGATCAGGCAGGCACCGGGGAGCTGTTTTTT	CSVEDQAGTGELFF
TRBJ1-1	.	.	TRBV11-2	TGTGCCAGCAGCCAATCGGGGAACACTGAAGCTTTCTTT	CASSQSGNTEAFF
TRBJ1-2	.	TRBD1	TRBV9	TGTGCCAGCAGCGTACGGGACAGCTATGGCTACACCTTC	CASSVRDSYGYTF
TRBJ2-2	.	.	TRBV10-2	TGCGCCAGCAGGCAGGGGCTGGGCACCGGGGAGCTGTTTTTT	CASRQGLGTGELFF
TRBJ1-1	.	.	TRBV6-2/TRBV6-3	TGTGCCAGCAGTTACTATGGTTTGGGGCTGACTGAAGCTTTCTTT	CASSYYGLGLTEAFF
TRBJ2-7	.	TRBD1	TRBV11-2	TGTGCCAGCAGCCCCCTTGGGACAGGGGCAATGGACGAGCAGTACTTC	CASSPLGTGAMDEQYF
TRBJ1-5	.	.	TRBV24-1	TGTGCCACCAGTGATTTGAACCGGGGGACCGGTAGTCAGCCCCAGCATTTT	CATSDLNRGTGSQPQHF
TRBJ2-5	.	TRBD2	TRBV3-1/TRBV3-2	TGTGCCAGCAGCCGACGAGCGGGGGTGCAAGAGACCCAGTACTTC	CASSRRAGVQETQYF
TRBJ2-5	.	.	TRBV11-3	TGTGCCAGCAGCTTAAGTTCCGGTAGTGAGACCCAGTACTTC	CASSLSSGSETQYF
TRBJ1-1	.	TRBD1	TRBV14	TGTGCCAGCAGCCAGAAGACAGGGATGGGGGCTTTCTTT	CASSQKTGMGAFF
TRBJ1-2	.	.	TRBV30	TGTGCCTGGACAGGAAGCTATGGCTACACCTTC	CAWTGSYGYTF